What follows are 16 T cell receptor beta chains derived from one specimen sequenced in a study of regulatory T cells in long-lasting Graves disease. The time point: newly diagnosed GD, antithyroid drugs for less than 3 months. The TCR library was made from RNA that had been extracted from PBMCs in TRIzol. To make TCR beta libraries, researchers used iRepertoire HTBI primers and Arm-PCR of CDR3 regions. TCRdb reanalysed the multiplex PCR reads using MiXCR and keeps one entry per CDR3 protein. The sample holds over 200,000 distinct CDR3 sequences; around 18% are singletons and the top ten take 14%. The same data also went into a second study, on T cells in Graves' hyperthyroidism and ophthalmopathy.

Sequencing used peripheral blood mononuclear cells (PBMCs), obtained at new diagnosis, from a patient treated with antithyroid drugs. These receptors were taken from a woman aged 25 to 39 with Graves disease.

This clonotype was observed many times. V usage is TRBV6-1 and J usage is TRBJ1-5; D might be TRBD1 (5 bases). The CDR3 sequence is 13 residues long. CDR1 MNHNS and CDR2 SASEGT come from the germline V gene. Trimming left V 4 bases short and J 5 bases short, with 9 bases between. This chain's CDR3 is CASSGGGDQPQHF. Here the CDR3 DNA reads TGTGCCAGCAGTGGGGGGGGGGATCAGCCCCAGCATTTT.

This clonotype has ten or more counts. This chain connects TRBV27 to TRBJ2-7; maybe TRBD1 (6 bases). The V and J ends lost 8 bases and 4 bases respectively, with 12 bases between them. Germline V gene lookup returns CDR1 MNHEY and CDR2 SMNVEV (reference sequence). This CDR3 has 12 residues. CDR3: CASVGGQYEQYF. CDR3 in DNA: TGTGCCAGCGTTGGAGGACAGTACGAGCAGTACTTC.

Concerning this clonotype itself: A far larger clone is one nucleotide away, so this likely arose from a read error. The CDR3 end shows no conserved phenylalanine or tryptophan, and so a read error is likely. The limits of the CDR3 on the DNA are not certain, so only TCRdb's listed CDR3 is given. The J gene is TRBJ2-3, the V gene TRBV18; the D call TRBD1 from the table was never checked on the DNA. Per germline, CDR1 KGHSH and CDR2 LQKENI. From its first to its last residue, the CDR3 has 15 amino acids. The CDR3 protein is CASSEILSTGREQYI.

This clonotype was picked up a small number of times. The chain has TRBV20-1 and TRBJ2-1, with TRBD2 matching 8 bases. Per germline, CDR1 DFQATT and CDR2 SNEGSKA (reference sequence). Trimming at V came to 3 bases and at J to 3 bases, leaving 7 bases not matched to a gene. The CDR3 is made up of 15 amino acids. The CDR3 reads CSASSRGAHYNEQFF. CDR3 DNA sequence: TGCAGTGCTAGCTCGCGGGGGGCTCACTACAATGAGCAGTTCTTC.

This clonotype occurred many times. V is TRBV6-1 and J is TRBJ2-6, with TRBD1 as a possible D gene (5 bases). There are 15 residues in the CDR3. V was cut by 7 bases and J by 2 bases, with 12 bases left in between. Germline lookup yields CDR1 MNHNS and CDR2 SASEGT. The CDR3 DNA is TGTGCCAGCAATTTCAGGGTTACTGGGGCCAACGTCCTGACTTTC. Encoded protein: CASNFRVTGANVLTF.

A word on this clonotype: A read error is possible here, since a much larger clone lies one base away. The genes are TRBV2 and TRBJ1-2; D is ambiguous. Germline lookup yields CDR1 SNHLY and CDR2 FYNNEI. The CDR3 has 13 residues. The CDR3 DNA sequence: TGTGTCGGCGTTGGGGTTGTGCTAGGTGGCTACACCTTC. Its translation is CVGVGVVLGGYTF.

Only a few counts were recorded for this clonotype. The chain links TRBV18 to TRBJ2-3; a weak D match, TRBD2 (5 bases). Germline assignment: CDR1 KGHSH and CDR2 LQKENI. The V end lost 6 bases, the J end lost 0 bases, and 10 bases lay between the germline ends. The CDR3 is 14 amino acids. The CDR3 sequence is CASSRDSSTDTQYF. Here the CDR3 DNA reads TGTGCCAGCTCCCGGGATTCTAGCACAGATACGCAGTATTTT.

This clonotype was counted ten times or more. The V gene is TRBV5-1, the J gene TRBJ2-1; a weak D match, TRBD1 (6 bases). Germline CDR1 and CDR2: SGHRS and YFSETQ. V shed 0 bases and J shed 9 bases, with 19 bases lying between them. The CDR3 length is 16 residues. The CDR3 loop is CASSLVRPPQGSEQFF. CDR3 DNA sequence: TGCGCCAGCAGCTTGGTGAGGCCCCCCCAGGGGAGTGAGCAGTTCTTC.

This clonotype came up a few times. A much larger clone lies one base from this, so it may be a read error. DNA for the CDR3: TGTGCCAGCAGTTCCTCCCAAAGGCTCACTGAAGCTCTCTTT. This gives the protein CASSSSQRLTEALF. The genes are TRBV12-3 or TRBV12-4 and TRBJ1-1; unclear D gene. The CDR3 is 14 amino acids.

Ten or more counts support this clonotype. The DNA of the CDR3 is TGTGCCAGCAGTTCTCCGACGCGCGCACAAGAGACCCAGTACTTC. It translates to CASSSPTRAQETQYF. This chain uses TRBV6-2 or TRBV6-3 with TRBJ2-5, with no clear D. Germline CDR1 reads MNHEY; CDR2 reads SVGEGT. The CDR3 runs 15 residues. V lost 4 bases, J lost 2 bases, and 14 bases lay in between.

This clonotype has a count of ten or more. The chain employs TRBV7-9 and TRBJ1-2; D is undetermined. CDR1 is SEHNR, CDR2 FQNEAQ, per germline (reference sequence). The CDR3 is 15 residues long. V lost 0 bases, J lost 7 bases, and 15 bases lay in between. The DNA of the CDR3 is TGTGCCAGCAGCTTAGCGCGTGGAGAGGGAGGTGGCTACACCTTC. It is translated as CASSLARGEGGGYTF.

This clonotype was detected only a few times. CDR3 sequence: CASSGANAYEQYF. The CDR3 region has the DNA TGTGCCAGCAGCGGGGCCAACGCCTACGAGCAGTACTTC. The rearrangement joins TRBV9 to TRBJ2-7; D uncertain. Between the trimmed V and J ends, which lost 3 bases and 2 bases, there was a span of 9 bases. In germline, CDR1 is SGDLS, CDR2 YYNGEE. CDR3 length equals 13 residues.

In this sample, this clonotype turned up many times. The CDR3 nucleotides are TGTGCCAGCAGCCCCAAGGGCCTGAGCTATGGCTACACCTTC. It codes for CASSPKGLSYGYTF. The V gene is TRBV9, the J gene TRBJ1-2, with D uncertain. Trimming removed 4 bases at V and 4 bases at J, with 14 bases between. The length of the CDR3 is 14 residues. The germline V gene encodes CDR1 SGDLS and CDR2 YYNGEE.

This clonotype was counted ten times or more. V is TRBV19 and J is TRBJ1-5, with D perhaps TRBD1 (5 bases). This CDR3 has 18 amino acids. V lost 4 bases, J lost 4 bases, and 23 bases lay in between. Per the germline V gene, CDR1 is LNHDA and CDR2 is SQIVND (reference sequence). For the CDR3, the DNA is TGTGCCAGTAGTACCGACCCCGGGACGGGTACCCGAAATCAGCCCCAGCATTTT. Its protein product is CASSTDPGTGTRNQPQHF.

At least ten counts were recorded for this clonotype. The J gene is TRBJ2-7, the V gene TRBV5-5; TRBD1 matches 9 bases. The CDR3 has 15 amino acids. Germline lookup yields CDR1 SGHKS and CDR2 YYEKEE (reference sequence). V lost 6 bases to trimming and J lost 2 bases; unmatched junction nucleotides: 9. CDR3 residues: CASIRQGVPTYEQYF. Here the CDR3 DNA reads TGTGCCAGCATCAGACAGGGGGTACCTACCTACGAGCAGTACTTC.

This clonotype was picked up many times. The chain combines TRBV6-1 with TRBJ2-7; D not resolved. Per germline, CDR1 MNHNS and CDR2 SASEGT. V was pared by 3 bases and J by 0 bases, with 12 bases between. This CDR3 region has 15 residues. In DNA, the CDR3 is TGTGCCAGCAGTGAGAGTGGGATAACCTCCTACGAGCAGTACTTC. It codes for CASSESGITSYEQYF.